This T cell receptor (beta chain) was sequenced in a study of shared clonotypes between healthy human individuals. The material for each subset, its genomic DNA, was split evenly across several immunoSEQ plates. Clones were read by immunoSEQ multiplex PCR, and TCRdb kept only the in-frame ones, dropping some. The table lists roughly 2,300,000 clones, around 90% of them singletons. A word on this clone: Its target is not known.

The CDR3 spans 17 residues. The J segment lost 7 bases and the V segment lost 2 bases, leaving 14 bases of the junction unmatched. Germline V gene lookup returns CDR1 SGHRS and CDR2 YFSETQ. The authors divided CD4+ cells into CD45RA+ naive and CD45RA-negative memory subsets. Notes on the study in general: The donor pool, a small one, limited the genetic and exposure-history diversity represented.

Sequencing was done on a sample of naive CD4+ T cells from PBMCs. Subset described: CD45RA+ positively selected. The genes are TRBV5-1 and TRBJ2-1; the match to TRBD1 covers 8 bases. The receptor comes from a man aged 18 to 29 in good health. Some clones in this sample may be carry-over from other donors' samples. Here the CDR3 reads CASSFPNESTGDNEQFF. In DNA form, the CDR3 reads TGCGCCAGCAGCTTCCCAAACGAATCGACAGGGGATAATGAGCAGTTCTTC. The variable domain in full, with the rest retrieved from reference TRBV5-1 and TRBJ2-1, is KAGVTQTPRYLIKTRGQQVTLSCSPISGHRSVSWYQQTPGQGLQFLFEYFSETQRNKGNFPGRFSGRQFSNSRSEMNVSTLELGDSALYLCASSFPNESTGDNEQFFGPGTRLTVL.